This T cell receptor beta chain is from a study of PD-L1 blockade in urothelial cancer. Study at large: Patients, treated from about 2014 onward, received atezolizumab 1,200 mg intravenously every 3 weeks.

The time point is: peripheral blood 6 weeks after treatment start. Sample contribution per patient ranged from 1 to 8, covering pretreatment and on-treatment. Study-wide points: Tumor-associated clones in the blood of durable-benefit patients grew more at 3 weeks.

Sequencing used immunoSEQ multiplex PCR; TCRdb keeps in-frame clones, though not all of them. The table has around 38,000 clones, 86% seen once. The germline V and J ends were trimmed by 1 base and 6 bases, with 9 bases remaining between them. The CDR3 loop spans 14 amino acids. Germline V lookup: CDR1 SEHNR, CDR2 FQNEAQ (reference sequence). This clone was seen more than once but under ten times. The antigen remains unidentified. This TCR was sampled from a man aged 55 to 70 with urothelial cancer. The chain has TRBV7-9 and TRBJ1-4; TRBD1 is a possible D gene (6 bases). The sequences come from PBMCs, collected around atezolizumab (anti-PD-L1) treatment. The CDR3 reads CASSLGQVDEKLFF. The CDR3 DNA reads as TGTGCCAGCAGCTTAGGACAGGTAGATGAAAAACTGTTTTTT.